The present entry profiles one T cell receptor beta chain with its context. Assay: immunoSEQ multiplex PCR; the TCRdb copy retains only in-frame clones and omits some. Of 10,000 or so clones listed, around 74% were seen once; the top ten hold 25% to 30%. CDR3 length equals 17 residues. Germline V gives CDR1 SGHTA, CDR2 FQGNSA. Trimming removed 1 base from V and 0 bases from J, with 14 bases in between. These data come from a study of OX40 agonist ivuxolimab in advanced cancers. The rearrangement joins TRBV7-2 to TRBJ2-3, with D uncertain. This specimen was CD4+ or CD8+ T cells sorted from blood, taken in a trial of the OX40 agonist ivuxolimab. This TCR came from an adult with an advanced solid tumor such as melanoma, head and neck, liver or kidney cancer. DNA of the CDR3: TGTGCCAGCAGCTTAGGCTGGAGCCCGCCAAGCACAGATACGCAGTATTTT. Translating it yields CASSLGWSPPSTDTQYF.